The 14 T cell receptor beta chains in this list originate from one sample, sequenced in a study of blood T cell repertoires in COVID-19. The method was immunoSEQ multiplex PCR; TCRdb's version includes in-frame clones alone and lacks a portion of them. The table has a few hundred thousand clones, over 75% seen once; the top ten hold 1%. The sequenced material came from PBMCs or T cells enriched from blood (not recorded which). The receptors derive from a man aged 18 to 35 who had recovered from COVID-19.

This sequence joins TRBV6-5 and TRBJ2-1, with D possibly being TRBD1 (6 bases). V dropped 0 bases and J dropped 6 bases, with 12 bases sitting between them. This CDR3 is built from 15 residues. Germline V gene data show CDR1 as MNHEY and CDR2 as SVGAGI. For the CDR3, the DNA is TGTGCCAGCAGTTACTCGGGTCGGACAGCCAATGAGCAGTTCTTC. Residues: CASSYSGRTANEQFF.

The chain recombines TRBV19 with TRBJ1-2; weak D call: TRBD1 (5 bases). The CDR3 consists of 17 residues. The V and J ends lost 5 bases and 4 bases respectively, with 23 bases between them. Germline V gene lookup returns CDR1 LNHDA and CDR2 SQIVND (reference sequence). The CDR3 DNA follows: TGTGCCAGTAGTCGACAACTTGGTGGGGCGTTCCCCTATGGCTACACCTTC. As protein: CASSRQLGGAFPYGYTF. Using reference TRBV19 and TRBJ1-2 for the parts outside the CDR3, the full variable domain is DGGITQSPKYLFRKEGQNVTLSCEQNLNHDAMYWYRQDPGQGLRLIYYSQIVNDFQKGDIAEGYSVSREKKESFPLTVTSAQKNPTAFYLCASSRQLGGAFPYGYTFGSGTRLTVV.

The chain employs TRBV24-1 and TRBJ2-7; D possibly corresponds to TRBD1 (6 bases). Per germline, CDR1 KGHDR and CDR2 SFDVKD. The CDR3 is 15 residues long. V dropped 4 bases and J dropped 5 bases, with 17 bases sitting between them. DNA of the CDR3: TGTGCCACCAGTGAGCCCGGGGACATGCTACACGAGCAGTACTTC. This gives the protein CATSEPGDMLHEQYF.

The chain links TRBV27 to TRBJ2-5; 10 nucleotides line up with TRBD1. The CDR3 runs to 14 residues. Germline V lookup: CDR1 MNHEY, CDR2 SMNVEV (reference sequence). After removal of 6 bases from V and 5 bases from J, the junction contained 6 bases not matched to a gene. CDR3: CASRSGQGRETQYF. Here the CDR3 DNA reads TGTGCCAGCAGGTCGGGACAGGGGCGCGAGACCCAGTACTTC.

The V gene is TRBV11-2, the J gene TRBJ2-3; D possibly corresponds to TRBD2 (5 bases). Trimming removed 3 bases at V and 5 bases at J, with 15 bases between. This CDR3 has 15 amino acids. Per the germline V gene, CDR1 is SGHAT and CDR2 is FQNNGV. The CDR3 DNA is TGTGCCAGCAGCTTCACTCGGGCCGCGGGAGATACGCAGTATTTT. Translation gives CASSFTRAAGDTQYF.

This chain uses TRBV18 with TRBJ1-4; a possible D gene is TRBD1 (6 bases). Germline V CDR1 and CDR2: KGHSH, LQKENI. The V gene lost 3 bases and the J gene lost 3 bases, with 11 bases spanning the gap. The CDR3 covers 15 residues. This chain's CDR3 is CASSPPGTPNEKLFF. In nucleotides, the CDR3 is TGTGCCAGCTCACCCCCCGGGACACCTAATGAAAAACTGTTTTTT.

The V call is TRBV6-1, the J call TRBJ2-5, with D uncertain. CDR3 length: 15 amino acids. Trimming stripped 1 base from V and 5 bases from J, with 14 bases between. Germline loops: CDR1 MNHNS, CDR2 SASEGT. CDR3 coding DNA: TGTGCCAGCAGTGAAGGATCGTATTCGCGGGAGACCCAGTACTTC. Protein: CASSEGSYSRETQYF.

The V call is TRBV4-2, the J call TRBJ1-4, with 8 bases aligning to TRBD1. V dropped 2 bases and J dropped 5; count of bases not matched to a gene: 7. Germline-derived CDR1 and CDR2 are LGHNA and YNFKEQ. The CDR3 sequence is 16 residues long. The CDR3 sequence is CASSQNSGGWNEKLFF. The CDR3 DNA sequence: TGTGCCAGCAGCCAAAACTCAGGGGGCTGGAATGAAAAACTGTTTTTT.

This rearrangement joins TRBV3-1 (or the pseudogene TRBV3-2) to TRBJ1-6; 8 bases are a match to TRBD1. The CDR3 contains 16 residues. Looked up from germline, CDR1 is LGHDT and CDR2 is YNNKEL (reference sequence). Unmatched junction bases numbered 11, after V lost 3 bases and J lost 10 bases. For the CDR3, the DNA is TGTGCCAGCAGCCATTCACCGGGACAGGTCGGGTCACCCCTCCACTTT. It yields the protein CASSHSPGQVGSPLHF.

This clone is a singleton in its sample. The chain employs TRBV3-1 (or the pseudogene TRBV3-2) and TRBJ2-3; D is perhaps TRBD2 (5 bases). The germline CDR1 and CDR2 sequences are LGHDT and YNNKEL (reference sequence). The CDR3 is 14 residues long. V was shortened by 6 bases and J by 4 bases, with 14 bases between the two germline ends. CDR3 nucleotides: TGTGCCAGCAGTACTCAGGTGCGGGCAGATACGCAGTATTTT. Amino acid sequence: CASSTQVRADTQYF.

V is TRBV19 and J is TRBJ1-1, with a tentative D call TRBD1 (6 bases). The germline V gene encodes CDR1 LNHDA and CDR2 SQIVND (reference sequence). V was clipped by 4 bases and J by 0 bases, with 9 bases between them. The CDR3 runs to 14 residues. CDR3 region: CASSRDTMNTEAFF. The CDR3 DNA follows: TGTGCCAGTAGTAGGGACACCATGAACACTGAAGCTTTCTTT.

The chain combines TRBV2 with TRBJ2-7; the match to TRBD1 covers 8 bases. The CDR3 spans 14 residues. Germline values: CDR1 SNHLY, CDR2 FYNNEI. V lost 6 bases and J lost 3; bases outside the gene matches: 7. The DNA for the CDR3 is TGTGCCAGCAGCGAGGACAGGGCCAGCTACGAGCAGTACTTC. This codes for CASSEDRASYEQYF. The complete variable domain, with remaining parts taken from reference TRBV2 and TRBJ2-7, reads EPEVTQTPSHQVTQMGQEVILRCVPISNHLYFYWYRQILGQKVEFLVSFYNNEISEKSEIFDDQFSVERPDGSNFTLKIRSTKLEDSAMYFCASSEDRASYEQYFGPGTRLTVT.

CDR3 loop: CASISGLAGDDEQYF. DNA of the CDR3: TGTGCCAGCATCTCAGGGCTAGCGGGAGACGACGAGCAGTACTTC. The chain couples TRBV28 to TRBJ2-7, with 10 bases identical to TRBD2. The CDR3 extends over 15 amino acids. Germline V gene lookup returns CDR1 MDHEN and CDR2 SYDVKM. With 7 bases clipped from V and 5 bases from J, the junction kept 11 bases outside the gene matches.

The rearrangement links TRBV5-4 to TRBJ2-7, with 10 nucleotides matching TRBD1. Germline V gene sequence: CDR1 SGHNT, CDR2 YYREEE (reference sequence). The J segment lost 7 bases and the V segment lost 3 bases, leaving 13 bases of the junction unmatched. CDR3 length: 16 residues. The CDR3 loop reads CASSSAGTGAFGEQYF. CDR3 in DNA: TGTGCCAGCAGCTCTGCCGGGACAGGGGCCTTTGGGGAGCAGTACTTC.